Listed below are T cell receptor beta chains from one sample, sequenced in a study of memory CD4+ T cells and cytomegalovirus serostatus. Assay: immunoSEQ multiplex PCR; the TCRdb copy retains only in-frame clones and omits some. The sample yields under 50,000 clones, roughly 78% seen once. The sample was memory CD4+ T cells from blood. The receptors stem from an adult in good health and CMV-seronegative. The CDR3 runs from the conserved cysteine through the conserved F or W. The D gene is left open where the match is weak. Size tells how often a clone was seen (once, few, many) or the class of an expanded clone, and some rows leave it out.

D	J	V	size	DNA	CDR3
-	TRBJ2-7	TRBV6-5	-	TGTGCCAGAAACTTACCGGGACACAGCTCCTACGAGCAGTACTTC	CARNLPGHSSYEQYF
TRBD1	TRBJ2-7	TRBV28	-	TGTGCCAGCAGTCGACAGGGAACCAACGAGCAGTACTTC	CASSRQGTNEQYF
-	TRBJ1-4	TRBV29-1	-	TGCAGCGCTAGGGAGCGGGCAGCAACTAATGAAAAACTGTTTTTT	CSARERAATNEKLFF
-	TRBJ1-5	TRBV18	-	TGTGCCAGTCACAGCTATAGCAATCAGCCCCAGCATTTT	CASHSYSNQPQHF
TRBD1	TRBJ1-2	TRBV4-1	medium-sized	TGCGCCAGCAGCCAAGCCGGGACAGGGAGTAACTATGGCTACACCTTC	CASSQAGTGSNYGYTF
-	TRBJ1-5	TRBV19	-	TGTGCCAGTAGTATTGGGGGGGCAATTAATCAGCCCCAGCATTTT	CASSIGGAINQPQHF
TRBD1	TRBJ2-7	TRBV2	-	TGTGCCAGCAGACCGGGACAGGTACCCTCGGCTTTC	CASRPGQVPSAF
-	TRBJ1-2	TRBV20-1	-	TGCAGTGCTAGAGGACAGCATGGCTACACCTTC	CSARGQHGYTF
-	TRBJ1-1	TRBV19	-	TGTGCCAGTACCCCGGGATGGATGGGCACTGAAGCTTTCTTT	CASTPGWMGTEAFF
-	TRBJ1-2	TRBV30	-	TGTGCCTCCGTTAGAAACGTCTACACCTTC	CASVRNVYTF
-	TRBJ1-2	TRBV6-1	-	TGTGCCAGCAGTGTGCCGGACAGCAACTATGGCTACACCTTC	CASSVPDSNYGYTF
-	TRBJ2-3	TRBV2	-	TGTGCCAGTCAGAAACTAGACACAGATACGCAGTATTTT	CASQKLDTDTQYF
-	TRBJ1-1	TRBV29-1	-	TGCAGCGTCGCGCAGGACAAGATACGAGCTTTCTTT	CSVAQDKIRAFF
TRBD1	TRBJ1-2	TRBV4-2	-	TGTGCCAGCAGTCAGAGGGACAGGGCCTATGGCTACACCTTC	CASSQRDRAYGYTF
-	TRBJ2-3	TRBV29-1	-	TGCAGCGTCCCCTCGACGGGGAGTAGCACAGATACGCAGTATTTT	CSVPSTGSSTDTQYF
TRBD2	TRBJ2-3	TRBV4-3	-	TGCGCCAGCAGCTTGGGGGGGGTGGGGAGAGATACGCAGTATTTT	CASSLGGVGRDTQYF
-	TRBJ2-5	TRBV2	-	TGTGCCAGCGTCGAGGGCGGCTCAAAAGAGACCCAGTACTTC	CASVEGGSKETQYF
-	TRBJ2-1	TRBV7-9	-	TGTGCCAGCACCCTCCGCACACCGGGAGATGAGCAGTTCTTC	CASTLRTPGDEQFF
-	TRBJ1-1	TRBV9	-	TGTGCCAGCAGCGCCCAAAGTGATAACATGAACACTGAAGCTTTCTTT	CASSAQSDNMNTEAFF
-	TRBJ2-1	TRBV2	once	TGTGCCAGCAGTGAATTGGCACTAGCAGTATTCAATGAGCAGTTCTTC	CASSELALAVFNEQFF
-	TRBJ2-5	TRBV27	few	TGTGCCAGCAGATCAAGGGCTGACCATTCCGAGACCCAGTACTTC	CASRSRADHSETQYF
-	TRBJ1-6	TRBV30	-	TGTGCCTGGAGTTGGGTGGGTTATAATTCACCCCTCCACTTT	CAWSWVGYNSPLHF
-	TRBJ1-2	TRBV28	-	TGTGCCAGCAGTTTAAATGGGCAGTTGTACACCTTC	CASSLNGQLYTF
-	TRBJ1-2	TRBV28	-	TGTGCCAGCAGTTCGGAGGGAACAGGGTTCTATGGCTACACCTTC	CASSSEGTGFYGYTF
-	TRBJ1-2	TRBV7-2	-	TGTGCCAGCAGCCGGGACGTCAACTATGGCTACACCTTC	CASSRDVNYGYTF
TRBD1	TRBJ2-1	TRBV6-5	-	TGTGCCAGCAGTCGACAGGGGGCGCCCTACAATGAGCAGTTCTTC	CASSRQGAPYNEQFF
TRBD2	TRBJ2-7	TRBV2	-	TGTGCCAGCATTCCCTCAAGGATAGCGGGGTTCGGGCAGTACTTC	CASIPSRIAGFGQYF
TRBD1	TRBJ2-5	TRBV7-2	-	TGTGCCAGCAGCTTAGCAGGGTCCGGGACAGGGGGAGGGGGGCCCCAAGAGACCCAGTACTTC	CASSLAGSGTGGGGPQETQYF
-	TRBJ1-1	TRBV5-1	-	TGCGCCAGCAGCCCTAGTACAGCTCCGATGGACACTGAAGCTTTCTTT	CASSPSTAPMDTEAFF
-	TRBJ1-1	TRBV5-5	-	TGTGCCAGCAGCCCTCTGAGGAACACTGAAGCTTTCTTT	CASSPLRNTEAFF
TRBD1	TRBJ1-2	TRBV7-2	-	TGTGCCAGCAGCACGGGACAGGGATATGGCTACACCTTC	CASSTGQGYGYTF
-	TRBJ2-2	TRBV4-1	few	TGCGCCAGCAGCCAAGTCGATATGGGGTTCACCGGGGAGCTGTTTTTT	CASSQVDMGFTGELFF
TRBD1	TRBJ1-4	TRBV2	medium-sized	TGTGCCAGCATCACAACCGGGACAGAGAAAGAAAAACTGTTTTTT	CASITTGTEKEKLFF
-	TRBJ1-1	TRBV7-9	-	TGTGCCAGCAGCCCCCCGCCTATGAACACTGAAGCTTTCTTT	CASSPPPMNTEAFF
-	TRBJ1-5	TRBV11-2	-	TGTGCCAGCAGCTTAGGTGGGACGTTCAATCAGCCCCAGCATTTT	CASSLGGTFNQPQHF
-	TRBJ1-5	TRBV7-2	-	TGTGCCAGCAGCTTAGTAGGGGGAAAGAGCAATCAGCCCCAGCATTTT	CASSLVGGKSNQPQHF
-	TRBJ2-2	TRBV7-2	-	TGTGCCAGCAGCCGCGGGTCGGGGGACGACACCGGGGAGCTGTTTTTT	CASSRGSGDDTGELFF
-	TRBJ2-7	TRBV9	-	TGTGCCAGCAGCGTTCGACCGAAAGGACACGAGCAGTACTTC	CASSVRPKGHEQYF
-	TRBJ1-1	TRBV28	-	TGTGCCAGCAGTTTCATGTTAGGGTGGAACACTGAAGCTTTCTTT	CASSFMLGWNTEAFF
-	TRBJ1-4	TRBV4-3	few	TGCGCCAGCAGCCAAGATGGGGCGTTACCAACCAAACTGTTTTTT	CASSQDGALPTKLFF